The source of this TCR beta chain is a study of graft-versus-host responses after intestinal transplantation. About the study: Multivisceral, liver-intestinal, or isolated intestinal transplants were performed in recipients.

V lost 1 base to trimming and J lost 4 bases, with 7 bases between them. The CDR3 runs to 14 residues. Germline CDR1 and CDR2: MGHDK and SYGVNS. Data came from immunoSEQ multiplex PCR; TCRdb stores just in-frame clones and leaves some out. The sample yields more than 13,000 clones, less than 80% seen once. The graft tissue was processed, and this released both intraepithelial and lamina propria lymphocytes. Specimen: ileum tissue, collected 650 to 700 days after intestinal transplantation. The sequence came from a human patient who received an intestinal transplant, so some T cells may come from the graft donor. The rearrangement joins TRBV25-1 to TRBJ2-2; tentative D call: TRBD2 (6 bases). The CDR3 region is CASSELGGTGELFF. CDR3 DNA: TGTGCCAGCAGTGAATTGGGGGGCACCGGGGAGCTGTTTTTT.